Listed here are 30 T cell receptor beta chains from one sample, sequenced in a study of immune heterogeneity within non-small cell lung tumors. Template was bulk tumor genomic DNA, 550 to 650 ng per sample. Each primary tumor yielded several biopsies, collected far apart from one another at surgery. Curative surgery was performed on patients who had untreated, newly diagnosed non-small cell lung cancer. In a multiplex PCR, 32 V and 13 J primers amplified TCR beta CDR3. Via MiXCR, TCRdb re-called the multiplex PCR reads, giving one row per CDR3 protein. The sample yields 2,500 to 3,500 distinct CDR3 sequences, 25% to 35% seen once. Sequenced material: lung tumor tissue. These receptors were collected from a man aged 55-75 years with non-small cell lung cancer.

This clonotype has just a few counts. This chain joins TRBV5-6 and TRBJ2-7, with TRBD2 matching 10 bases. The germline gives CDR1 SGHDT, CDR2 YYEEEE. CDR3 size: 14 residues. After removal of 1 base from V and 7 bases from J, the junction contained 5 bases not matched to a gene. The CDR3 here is CASSLLAGAREQYF. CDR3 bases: TGTGCCAGCAGCTTGCTAGCGGGAGCTCGGGAGCAGTACTTC.

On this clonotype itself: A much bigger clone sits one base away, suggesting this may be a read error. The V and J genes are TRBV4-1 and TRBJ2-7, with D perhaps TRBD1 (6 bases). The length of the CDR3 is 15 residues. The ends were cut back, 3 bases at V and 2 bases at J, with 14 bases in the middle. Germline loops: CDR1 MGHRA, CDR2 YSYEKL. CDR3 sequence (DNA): TGCGCCAGCAGCCACCCCGTGACAGGAACCTACGAGCAGTACTTC. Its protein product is CASSHPVTGTYEQYF.

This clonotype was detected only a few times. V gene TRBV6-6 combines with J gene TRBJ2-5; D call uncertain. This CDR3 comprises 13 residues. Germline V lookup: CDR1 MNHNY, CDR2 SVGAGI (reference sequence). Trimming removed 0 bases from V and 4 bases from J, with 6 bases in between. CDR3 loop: CASSYSTGETQYF. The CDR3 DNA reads TGTGCCAGCAGTTACTCGACGGGAGAGACCCAGTACTTC.

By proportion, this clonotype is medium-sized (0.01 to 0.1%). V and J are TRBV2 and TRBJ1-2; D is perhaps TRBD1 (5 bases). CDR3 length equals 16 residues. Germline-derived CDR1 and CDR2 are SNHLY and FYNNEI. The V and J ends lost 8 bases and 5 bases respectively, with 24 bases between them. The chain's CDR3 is CASEPSGGEVGYGYTF. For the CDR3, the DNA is TGTGCCAGCGAACCATCGGGAGGGGAAGTCGGGTATGGCTACACCTTC.

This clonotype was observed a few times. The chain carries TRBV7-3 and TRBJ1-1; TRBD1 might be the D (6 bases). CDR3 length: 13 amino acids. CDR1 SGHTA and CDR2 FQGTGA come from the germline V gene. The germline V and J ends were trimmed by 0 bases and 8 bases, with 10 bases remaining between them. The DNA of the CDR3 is TGTGCCAGCAGCTTAACTGGGGGCTCCGAAGCTTTCTTT. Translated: CASSLTGGSEAFF.

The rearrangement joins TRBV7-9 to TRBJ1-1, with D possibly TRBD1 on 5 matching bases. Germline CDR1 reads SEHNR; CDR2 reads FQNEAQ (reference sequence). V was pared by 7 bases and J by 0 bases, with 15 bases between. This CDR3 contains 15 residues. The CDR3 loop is CASNPVGELNTEAFF. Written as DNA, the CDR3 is TGTGCCAGCAACCCCGTAGGGGAACTGAACACTGAAGCTTTCTTT.

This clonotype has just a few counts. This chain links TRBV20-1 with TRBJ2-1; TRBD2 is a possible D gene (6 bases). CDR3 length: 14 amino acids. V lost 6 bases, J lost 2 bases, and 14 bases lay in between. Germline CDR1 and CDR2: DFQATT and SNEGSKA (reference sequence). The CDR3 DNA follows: TGCAGTGCGTCGATGGGAGGAACCTACAATGAGCAGTTCTTC. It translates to CSASMGGTYNEQFF.

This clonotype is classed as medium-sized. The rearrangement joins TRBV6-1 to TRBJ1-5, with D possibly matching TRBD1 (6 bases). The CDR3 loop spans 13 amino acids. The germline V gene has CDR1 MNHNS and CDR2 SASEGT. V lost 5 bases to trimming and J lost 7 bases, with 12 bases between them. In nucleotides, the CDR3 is TGTGCCAGCAGTTTCAGGGGCGAGCAGCCCCAGCATTTT. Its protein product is CASSFRGEQPQHF.

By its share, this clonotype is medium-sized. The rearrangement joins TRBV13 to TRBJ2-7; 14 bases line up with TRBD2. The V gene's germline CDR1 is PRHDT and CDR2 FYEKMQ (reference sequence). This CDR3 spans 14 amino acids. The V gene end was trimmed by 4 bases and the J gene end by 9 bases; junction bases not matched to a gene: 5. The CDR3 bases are TGTGCCAGCAGCTCAGGGACTAGCGGGAGCGGGCAGTACTTC. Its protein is CASSSGTSGSGQYF.

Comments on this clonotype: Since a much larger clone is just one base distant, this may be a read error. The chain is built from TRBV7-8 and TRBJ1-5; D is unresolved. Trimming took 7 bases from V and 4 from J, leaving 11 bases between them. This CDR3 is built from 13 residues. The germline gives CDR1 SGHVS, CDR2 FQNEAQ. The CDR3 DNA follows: TGTGCCAGCATCTTTCCCGGGAATCAGCCCCAGCATTTT. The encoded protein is CASIFPGNQPQHF.

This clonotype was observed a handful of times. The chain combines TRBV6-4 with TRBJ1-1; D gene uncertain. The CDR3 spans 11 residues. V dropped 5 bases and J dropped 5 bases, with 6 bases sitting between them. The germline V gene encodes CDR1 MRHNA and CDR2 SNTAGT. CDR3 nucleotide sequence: TGTGCCAGCAGTAGTGGAACTGAAGCTTTCTTT. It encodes CASSSGTEAFF.

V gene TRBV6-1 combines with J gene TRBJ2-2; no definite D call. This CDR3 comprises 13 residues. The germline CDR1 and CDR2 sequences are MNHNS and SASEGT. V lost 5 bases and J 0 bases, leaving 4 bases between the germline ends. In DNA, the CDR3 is TGTGCCAGCAGTCGGACGAACACCGGGGAGCTGTTTTTT. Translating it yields CASSRTNTGELFF.

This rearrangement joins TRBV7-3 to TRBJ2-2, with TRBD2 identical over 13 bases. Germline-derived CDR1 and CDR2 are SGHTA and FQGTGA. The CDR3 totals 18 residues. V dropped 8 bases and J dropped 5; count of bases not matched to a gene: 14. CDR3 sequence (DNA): TGTGCCAGCGGCCCCGGACTAGCGGGAGCCCCTGGTACCGGGGAGCTGTTTTTT. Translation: CASGPGLAGAPGTGELFF.

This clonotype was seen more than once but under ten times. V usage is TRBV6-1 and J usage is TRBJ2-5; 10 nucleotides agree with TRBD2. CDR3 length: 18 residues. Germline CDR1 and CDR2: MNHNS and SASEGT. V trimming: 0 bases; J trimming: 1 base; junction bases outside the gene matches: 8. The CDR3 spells CASSEAISSGGSQETQYF. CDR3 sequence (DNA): TGTGCCAGCAGTGAAGCGATTTCTAGCGGGGGAAGCCAAGAGACCCAGTACTTC.

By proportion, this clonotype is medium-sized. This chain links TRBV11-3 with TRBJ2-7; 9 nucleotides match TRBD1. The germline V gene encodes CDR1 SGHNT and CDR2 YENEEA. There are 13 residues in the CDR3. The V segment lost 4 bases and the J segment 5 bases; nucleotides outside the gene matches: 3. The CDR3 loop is CASSSGQGDEQYF. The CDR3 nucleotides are TGTGCCAGCAGCTCGGGACAGGGCGACGAGCAGTACTTC.

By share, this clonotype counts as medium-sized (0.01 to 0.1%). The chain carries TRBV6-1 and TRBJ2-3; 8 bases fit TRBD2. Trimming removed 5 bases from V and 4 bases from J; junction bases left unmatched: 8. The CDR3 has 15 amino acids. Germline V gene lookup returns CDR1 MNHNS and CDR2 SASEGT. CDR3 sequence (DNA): TGTGCCAGCAGTTTTATCGCGGGAGGACCAGATACGCAGTATTTT. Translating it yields CASSFIAGGPDTQYF.

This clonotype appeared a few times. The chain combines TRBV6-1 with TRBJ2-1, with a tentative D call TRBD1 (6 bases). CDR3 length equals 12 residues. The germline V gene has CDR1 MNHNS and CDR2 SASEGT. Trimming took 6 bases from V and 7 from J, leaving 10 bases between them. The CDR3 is CASRTGYNEQFF. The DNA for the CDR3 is TGTGCCAGCAGAACAGGGTATAATGAGCAGTTCTTC.

As DNA, the CDR3 is TGCGCCAGCAGCTTCACTAGTTTGGAGACCCAGTACTTC. This codes for CASSFTSLETQYF. V usage is TRBV5-1 and J usage is TRBJ2-5; D possibly corresponds to TRBD2 (5 bases). The CDR3 sequence is 13 residues long. Trimming cost V 2 bases and J 5 bases, with 10 bases left between them. Per germline, CDR1 SGHRS and CDR2 YFSETQ.

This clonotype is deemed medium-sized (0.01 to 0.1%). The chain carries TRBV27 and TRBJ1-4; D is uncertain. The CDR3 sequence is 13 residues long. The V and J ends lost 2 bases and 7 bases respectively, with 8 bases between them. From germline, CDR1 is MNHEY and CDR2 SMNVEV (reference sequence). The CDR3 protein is CASSLIWGEKLFF. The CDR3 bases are TGTGCCAGCAGTTTAATATGGGGTGAAAAACTGTTTTTT.

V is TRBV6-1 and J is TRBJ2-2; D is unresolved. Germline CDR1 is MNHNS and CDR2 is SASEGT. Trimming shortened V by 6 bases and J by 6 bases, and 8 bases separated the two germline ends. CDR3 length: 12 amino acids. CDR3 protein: CASRHYAGELFF. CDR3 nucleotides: TGTGCCAGCAGACATTACGCCGGGGAGCTGTTTTTT.

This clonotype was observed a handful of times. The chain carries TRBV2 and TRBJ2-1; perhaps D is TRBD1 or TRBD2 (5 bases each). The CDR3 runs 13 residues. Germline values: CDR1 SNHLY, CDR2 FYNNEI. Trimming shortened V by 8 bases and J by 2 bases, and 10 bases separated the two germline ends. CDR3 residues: CASSGPAYNEQFF. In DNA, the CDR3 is TGTGCCAGCTCGGGACCTGCCTACAATGAGCAGTTCTTC.

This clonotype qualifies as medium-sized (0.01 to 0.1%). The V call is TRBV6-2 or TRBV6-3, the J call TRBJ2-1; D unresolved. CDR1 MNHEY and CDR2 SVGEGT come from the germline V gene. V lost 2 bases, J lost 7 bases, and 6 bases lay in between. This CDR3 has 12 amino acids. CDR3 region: CASSYGANEQFF. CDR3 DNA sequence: TGTGCCAGCAGTTACGGCGCGAATGAGCAGTTCTTC.

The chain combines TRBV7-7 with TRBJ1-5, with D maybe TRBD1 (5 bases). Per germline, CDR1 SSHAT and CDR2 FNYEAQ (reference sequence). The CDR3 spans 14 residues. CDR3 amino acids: CAIGGGPRNQPQHF. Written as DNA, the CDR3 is TGTGCTATCGGGGGGGGACCTCGCAATCAGCCCCAGCATTTT.

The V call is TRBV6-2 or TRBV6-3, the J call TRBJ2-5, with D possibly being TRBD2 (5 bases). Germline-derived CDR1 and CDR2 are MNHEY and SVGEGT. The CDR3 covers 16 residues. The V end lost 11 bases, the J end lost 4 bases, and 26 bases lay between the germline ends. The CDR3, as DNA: TGTGCCTCCAACCCATACGGCGGCGGGCGGCCAGAGACCCAGTACTTC. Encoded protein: CASNPYGGGRPETQYF.

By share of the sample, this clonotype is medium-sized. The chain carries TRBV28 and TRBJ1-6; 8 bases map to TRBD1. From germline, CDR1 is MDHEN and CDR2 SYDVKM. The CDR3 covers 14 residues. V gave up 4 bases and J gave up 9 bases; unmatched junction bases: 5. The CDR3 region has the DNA TGTGCCAGCAGTTCGGGACAGGAGGCTTCACCCCTCCACTTT. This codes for CASSSGQEASPLHF.

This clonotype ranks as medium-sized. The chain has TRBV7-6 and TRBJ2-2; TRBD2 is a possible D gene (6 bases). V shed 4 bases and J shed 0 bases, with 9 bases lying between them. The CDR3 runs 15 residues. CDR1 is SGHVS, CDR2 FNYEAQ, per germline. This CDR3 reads CASSSDYANTGELFF. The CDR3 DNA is TGTGCCAGCAGCTCGGACTACGCGAACACCGGGGAGCTGTTTTTT. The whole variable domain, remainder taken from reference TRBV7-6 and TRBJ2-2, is GAGVSQSPRYKVTKRGQDVALRCDPISGHVSLYWYRQALGQGPEFLTYFNYEAQQDKSGLPNDRFSAERPEGSISTLTIQRTEQRDSAMYRCASSSDYANTGELFFGEGSRLTVL.

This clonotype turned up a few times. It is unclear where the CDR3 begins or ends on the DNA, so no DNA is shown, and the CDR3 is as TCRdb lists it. CDR3 protein: CASTSGNQPQHF. The V call is TRBV19, the J call TRBJ1-5. Germline-derived CDR1 and CDR2 are LNHDA and SQIVND (reference sequence). The CDR3 numbers 12 amino acids, ends counted.

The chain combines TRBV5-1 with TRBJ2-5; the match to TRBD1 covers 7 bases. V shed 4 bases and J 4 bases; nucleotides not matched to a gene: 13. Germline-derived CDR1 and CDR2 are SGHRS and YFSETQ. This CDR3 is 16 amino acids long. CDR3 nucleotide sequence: TGCGCCAGCAGCCTATCGGGACAGAGGTGGACAGAGACCCAGTACTTC. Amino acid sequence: CASSLSGQRWTETQYF.

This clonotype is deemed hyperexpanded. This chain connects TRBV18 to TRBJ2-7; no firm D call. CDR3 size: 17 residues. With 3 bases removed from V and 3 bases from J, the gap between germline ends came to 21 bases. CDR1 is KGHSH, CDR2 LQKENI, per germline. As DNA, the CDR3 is TGTGCCAGCTCACCCGTCCATTACAGCAATCCAATCTACGAGCAGTACTTC. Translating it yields CASSPVHYSNPIYEQYF.

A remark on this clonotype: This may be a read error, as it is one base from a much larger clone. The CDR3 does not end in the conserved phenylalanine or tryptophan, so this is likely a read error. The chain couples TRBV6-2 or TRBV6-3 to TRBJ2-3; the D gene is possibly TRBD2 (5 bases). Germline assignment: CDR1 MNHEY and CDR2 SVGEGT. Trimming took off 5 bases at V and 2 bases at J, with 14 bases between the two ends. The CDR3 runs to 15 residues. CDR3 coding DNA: TGTGCCAGCAGTGGCTCGGGGAGACCCACAGATACGCAGTATCTT. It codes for CASSGSGRPTDTQYL.